This TCR beta chain was retrieved from a study of CD8 T cells in ankylosing spondylitis. MiXCR, run by TCRdb on the 5' RACE reads, gives a single entry per CDR3 protein. The table records 200,000 or so distinct CDR3 sequences, 15% to 20% of them present only once. Many counts were recorded for this clonotype. The antigen is undetermined. Findings of the study overall: Reported data indicate significant enrichment of disease-linked clones within matched ankylosing spondylitis synovial fluid. Reports of some motif variants in reactive arthritis synovial fluid and blood predate this one.

The clonotype comes from a male donor under 35 with ankylosing spondylitis or in good health (not recorded which). Input material: blood, either unsorted or a sorted T cell fraction (not recorded which).

The CDR3: CASSLGGGNRPAKNIQYF. The CDR3 nucleotides read TGTGCCAGCAGCTTAGGAGGCGGCAACAGGCCAGCCAAAAACATTCAGTACTTC. This rearrangement joins TRBV7-8 to TRBJ2-4; possibly TRBD1 for D (5 bases). The V and J ends lost 1 base and 0 bases respectively, with 16 bases between them. This CDR3 spans 18 amino acids. CDR1 and CDR2 from the germline V gene are SGHVS and FQNEAQ.